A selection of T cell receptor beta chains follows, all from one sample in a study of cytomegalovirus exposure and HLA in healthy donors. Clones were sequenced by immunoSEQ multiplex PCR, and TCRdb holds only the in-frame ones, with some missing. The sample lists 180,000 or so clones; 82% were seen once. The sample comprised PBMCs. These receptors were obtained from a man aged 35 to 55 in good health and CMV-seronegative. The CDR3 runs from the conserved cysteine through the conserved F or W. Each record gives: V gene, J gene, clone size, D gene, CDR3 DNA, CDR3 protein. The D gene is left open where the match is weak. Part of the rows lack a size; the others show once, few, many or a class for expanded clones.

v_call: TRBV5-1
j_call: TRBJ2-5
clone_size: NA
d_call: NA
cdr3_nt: TGCGCCAGCAGCTCGACAGGCTGGGAGACCCAGTACTTC
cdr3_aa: CASSSTGWETQYF

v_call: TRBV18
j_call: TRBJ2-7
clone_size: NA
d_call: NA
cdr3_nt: TGTGCCAGCTCACCAGGGACACTTCCCTACGAGCAGTACTTC
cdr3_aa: CASSPGTLPYEQYF

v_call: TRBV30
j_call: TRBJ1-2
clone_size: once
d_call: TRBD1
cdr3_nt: TGTGCCTGGAGTTTCCCCGGGACAGCAGGGAACTATGGCTACACCTTC
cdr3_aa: CAWSFPGTAGNYGYTF

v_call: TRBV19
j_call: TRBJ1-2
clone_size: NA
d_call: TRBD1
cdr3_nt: TGTGCCAGTAGTCTCCGGAAGGGGACAGGCTATGGCTACACCTTC
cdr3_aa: CASSLRKGTGYGYTF

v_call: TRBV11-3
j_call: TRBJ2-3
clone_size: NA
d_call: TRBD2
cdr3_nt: TGTGCCAGCAGCCAGGGAGGGGTCACAGATACGCAGTATTTT
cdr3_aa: CASSQGGVTDTQYF

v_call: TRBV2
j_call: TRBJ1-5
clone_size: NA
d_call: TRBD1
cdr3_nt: TGTGCCAGCACCCGACAGGGGATCAATCAGCCCCAGCATTTT
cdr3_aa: CASTRQGINQPQHF

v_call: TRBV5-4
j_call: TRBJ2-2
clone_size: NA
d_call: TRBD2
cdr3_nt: TGTGCCAGCAGCAGGGACTATGCGAACACCGGGGAGCTGTTTTTT
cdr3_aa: CASSRDYANTGELFF

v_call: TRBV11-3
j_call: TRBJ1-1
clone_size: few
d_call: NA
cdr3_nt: TGTGCCAGCAGCCTATCAGGGGTGAGCACTGAAGCTTTCTTT
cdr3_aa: CASSLSGVSTEAFF

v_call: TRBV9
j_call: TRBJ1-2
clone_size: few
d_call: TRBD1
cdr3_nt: TGTGCCAGCAGCAGGGACAGCAACTATGGCTACACCTTC
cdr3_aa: CASSRDSNYGYTF

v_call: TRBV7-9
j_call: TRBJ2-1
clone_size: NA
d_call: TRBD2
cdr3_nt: TGTGCCAGCGAGCGGGGGAGCTCCTACAATGAGCAGTTCTTC
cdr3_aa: CASERGSSYNEQFF

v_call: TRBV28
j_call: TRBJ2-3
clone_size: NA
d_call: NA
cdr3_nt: TGTGCCAGCAGTTTAGGGGGCGCCGGCACAGATACGCAGTATTTT
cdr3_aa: CASSLGGAGTDTQYF

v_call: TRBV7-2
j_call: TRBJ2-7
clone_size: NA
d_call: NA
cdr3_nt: TGTGCCAGCAGCTCCTTCTCCTACGAGCAGTACTTC
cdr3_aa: CASSSFSYEQYF

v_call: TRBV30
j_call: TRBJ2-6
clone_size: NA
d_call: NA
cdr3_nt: TGTGCCTGGAGTCCCCAGGGGCTTGGGGCCAACGTCCTGACTTTC
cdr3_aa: CAWSPQGLGANVLTF

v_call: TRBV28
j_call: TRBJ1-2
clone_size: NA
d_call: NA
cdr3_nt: TGTGCCAGCAGTTCCCCTTCTACAGCTAACTATGGCTACACCTTC
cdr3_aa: CASSSPSTANYGYTF

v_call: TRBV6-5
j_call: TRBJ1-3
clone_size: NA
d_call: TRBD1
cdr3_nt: TGTGCCAGCAGTTACGGCAGGGGGACAGGAAACACCATATATTTT
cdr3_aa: CASSYGRGTGNTIYF

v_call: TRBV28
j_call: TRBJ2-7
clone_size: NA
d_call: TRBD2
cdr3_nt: TGTGCCAGCAGCACTAGCGGGGGGGGCAGGAACGAGCAGTACTTC
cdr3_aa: CASSTSGGGRNEQYF

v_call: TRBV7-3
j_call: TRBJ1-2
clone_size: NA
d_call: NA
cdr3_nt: TGTGCCAGCAGCTTAGTAGCAGGGGCGAACTATGGCTACACCTTC
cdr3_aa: CASSLVAGANYGYTF